The present T cell receptor beta chain was sequenced within a study of read filtering for tumor transcriptome and immune sequencing. Study details: Among patients, approximately 17 were male and some 15 female, aged 47 to 80 (mean about 72).

The library was built from approximately 400 ng RNA with molecular barcoded adaptors for alpha/delta and beta/gamma chains. Using its own MiXCR run on the reads, TCRdb lists one record per CDR3 protein. The profile shows under 25,000 distinct CDR3 sequences, around 13% of them singletons. The sequenced material came from a population of CD138-negative cells sorted from bone marrow. This TCR was sampled from a donor aged 40 or older with multiple myeloma.

The CDR3 sequence is CARGPAARGAQFF. In DNA, the CDR3 is TGTGCCCGGGGACCGGCGGCGCGGGGTGCGCAGTTCTTC. The rearrangement links TRBV30 to TRBJ2-1, with D possibly TRBD2 on 6 matching bases. CDR1 and CDR2 (germline): GTSNPN, SVGIG (reference sequence). The CDR3 sequence is 13 residues long. V was cut by 8 bases and J by 12 bases, with 23 bases left in between.